This T cell receptor beta chain was identified in a study of T cell changes during pregnancy in multiple sclerosis. TCRdb's table, derived via immunoSEQ multiplex PCR, lists solely in-frame clones and lacks some. Of more than 35,000 clones in the sample, roughly nine tenths were seen once. Germline loops: CDR1 SNHLY, CDR2 FYNNEI. This CDR3 is built from 13 residues. V gave up 11 bases and J gave up 0 bases; unmatched junction bases: 4. This receptor was identified in a female donor in good health, enrolled as a control in a pregnancy study. The sequenced sample was CD4+ T cells from peripheral blood mononuclear cells, obtained in the third trimester of pregnancy. The chain is built from TRBV2 and TRBJ1-1, with 9 bases identical to TRBD1. CDR3 sequence (DNA): TGTGCCGGAGGGACAGGGCTGAACACTGAAGCTTTCTTT. Its protein is CAGGTGLNTEAFF.